The rows below give T cell receptor beta chains drawn from one sample of a study of CD8 T cells in Susac syndrome. TCRdb re-analysed the immunoSEQ multiplex PCR reads in MiXCR, keeping a single row per CDR3 protein. The repertoire holds about 250,000 distinct CDR3 sequences, with over 85% as singletons. Sequencing input: CD4+ T cells from PBMCs. The source of these receptors is a human donor with multiple sclerosis. Both conserved end residues are part of each CDR3. Each record gives: V gene, J gene, D gene, clone size, CDR3 protein, CDR3 DNA. A D gene is named only where the DNA matches it firmly. Expanded clones are given a class, and other clones once, few, many or no size at all.

>TRBV5-1|TRBJ2-1|TRBD2|NA
CASSYAGTSNEQFF
TGCGCCAGCAGCTACGCCGGGACTAGCAATGAGCAGTTCTTC
>TRBV7-2|TRBJ2-5|NA|NA
CASSPTSTGPGETQYF
TGTGCCAGCAGCCCCACTTCCACGGGCCCCGGGGAGACCCAGTACTTC
>TRBV29-1|TRBJ2-7|NA|NA
CSVELGAEQYF
TGCAGCGTTGAGTTGGGAGCCGAGCAGTACTTC
>TRBV10-3|TRBJ2-5|NA|NA
CAISESRDFQETQYF
TGTGCCATCAGTGAGTCGCGGGACTTTCAAGAGACCCAGTACTTC
>TRBV18|TRBJ2-3|NA|NA
CASTTGGPTDTQYF
TGTGCCAGCACTACCGGGGGGCCCACTGATACGCAGTATTTT
>TRBV5-1|TRBJ2-7|NA|NA
CASSGDSFYEQYF
TGCGCCAGCAGCGGGGACTCATTTTACGAGCAGTACTTC
>TRBV7-2|TRBJ2-5|NA|NA
CASSLGAGTETQYF
TGTGCCAGCAGCTTAGGGGCAGGGACGGAGACCCAGTACTTC
>TRBV19|TRBJ1-1|NA|NA
CASNPRLENTEAFF
TGTGCCAGTAACCCCAGGCTAGAGAACACTGAAGCTTTCTTT
>TRBV13|TRBJ2-6|TRBD1|few
CASSYRGTGANVLTF
TGTGCCAGCAGCTACAGGGGGACTGGGGCCAACGTCCTGACTTTC
>TRBV5-1|TRBJ2-2|NA|NA
CASSLRSRGGNTGELFF
TGCGCCAGCAGCTTACGGTCGAGGGGGGGCAACACCGGGGAGCTGTTTTTT
>TRBV5-1|TRBJ1-1|NA|NA
CASSSSGGVTEAFF
TGCGCCAGCAGCTCCAGCGGAGGGGTGACTGAAGCTTTCTTT
>TRBV7-6|TRBJ2-2|TRBD1|NA
CASSQPGQGLGGELFF
TGTGCCAGCAGCCAACCGGGACAGGGGCTCGGCGGGGAGCTGTTTTTT
>TRBV5-1|TRBJ2-7|TRBD1|NA
CASSLSPGTGTASYEQYF
TGCGCCAGCAGCTTGAGCCCGGGGACCGGGACAGCCTCCTACGAGCAGTACTTC
>TRBV7-8|TRBJ2-6|NA|NA
CASSQGGRKPSGANVLTF
TGTGCCAGCAGCCAGGGGGGACGGAAGCCTTCTGGGGCCAACGTCCTGACTTTC
>TRBV2|TRBJ2-3|NA|NA
CASSEGRGTDTQYF
TGTGCCAGCAGTGAAGGTCGGGGAACAGATACGCAGTATTTT
>TRBV9|TRBJ2-5|NA|NA
CASSVGSWETQYF
TGTGCCAGCAGCGTAGGCTCTTGGGAGACCCAGTACTTC
>TRBV19|TRBJ2-7|NA|NA
CASSPGPSYEQYF
TGTGCCAGTAGCCCGGGACCAAGTTACGAGCAGTACTTC
>TRBV9|TRBJ1-2|NA|NA
CASSVDGGSSYGYTF
TGTGCCAGCAGCGTAGATGGGGGATCTAGCTATGGCTACACCTTC
>TRBV20-1|TRBJ2-7|TRBD2|NA
CSAQHAGLAGDKEQYF
TGCAGTGCTCAACACGCCGGACTAGCGGGGGACAAGGAGCAGTACTTC
>TRBV5-4|TRBJ2-2|NA|NA
CASSPPETGHTGELFF
TGTGCCAGCAGCCCTCCGGAAACAGGACACACCGGGGAGCTGTTTTTT
>TRBV9|TRBJ2-1|TRBD2|NA
CASSVAGTTEANEQFF
TGTGCCAGCAGCGTAGCTGGGACTACCGAGGCAAATGAGCAGTTCTTC
>TRBV5-1|TRBJ1-6|TRBD1|once
CASSIQGANSPLHF
TGCGCCAGCAGCATACAGGGGGCGAATTCACCCCTCCACTTT
>TRBV2|TRBJ1-1|NA|NA
CASSGTALNTEAFF
TGTGCCAGCAGTGGGACAGCTCTGAACACTGAAGCTTTCTTT
>TRBV12-3/TRBV12-4|TRBJ1-1|NA|NA
CASGRGNTEAFF
TGTGCCAGCGGTCGGGGGAACACTGAAGCTTTCTTT
>TRBV12-5|TRBJ2-3|NA|NA
CASGLSPLGGRTDTQYF
TGTGCTAGTGGTTTGTCCCCTCTCGGGGGCCGCACAGATACGCAGTATTTT
>TRBV27|TRBJ2-7|TRBD1|NA
CARDRGRTGPTSYEQYF
TGTGCCAGAGACCGTGGTAGGACAGGACCAACCTCCTACGAGCAGTACTTC
>TRBV12-3/TRBV12-4|TRBJ2-6|NA|NA
CASRKSSGANVLTF
TGTGCCAGCAGAAAAAGCTCTGGGGCCAACGTCCTGACTTTC
>TRBV25-1|TRBJ2-2|NA|NA
CASSDLGQGGTGELFF
TGTGCCAGCAGTGATTTGGGGCAGGGAGGCACCGGGGAGCTGTTTTTT
>TRBV20-1|TRBJ2-3|NA|NA
CSAPEGLGPDTQYF
TGCAGTGCCCCAGAAGGGCTAGGACCAGATACGCAGTATTTT
>TRBV6-1|TRBJ1-5|NA|few
CASTPSGRNQPQHF
TGTGCCAGCACGCCCTCGGGTAGGAATCAGCCCCAGCATTTT
>TRBV6-5|TRBJ2-7|NA|NA
CASTPAGGGEQYF
TGTGCCAGCACCCCCGCCGGGGGTGGGGAGCAGTACTTC
>TRBV5-1|TRBJ1-2|NA|once
CASSLEADPYGYTF
TGCGCCAGCAGCTTGGAGGCAGATCCCTATGGCTACACCTTC
>TRBV3-1|TRBJ1-1|NA|NA
CASSQGGQNTLNTEAFF
TGTGCCAGCAGCCAAGGGGGGCAGAACACCTTGAACACTGAAGCTTTCTTT
>TRBV28|TRBJ1-1|NA|NA
CASSLAGRVAEAFF
TGTGCCAGCAGTTTAGCGGGGCGGGTCGCTGAAGCTTTCTTT
>TRBV30|TRBJ1-1|NA|NA
CAWSRVTTEAFF
TGTGCCTGGAGCAGGGTGACCACTGAAGCTTTCTTT
>TRBV29-1|TRBJ2-5|NA|NA
CSVKDSRQETQYF
TGCAGCGTCAAAGACAGTCGCCAAGAGACCCAGTACTTC
>TRBV20-1|TRBJ1-2|TRBD1|NA
CSAAPLTGGYGYTF
TGCAGTGCTGCCCCCCTGACAGGGGGTTATGGCTACACCTTC
>TRBV20-1|TRBJ2-2|NA|NA
CSAPLWGDTGELFF
TGCAGTGCTCCCCTATGGGGAGACACCGGGGAGCTGTTTTTT
>TRBV7-3|TRBJ1-1|TRBD1|once
CASSLQGASTEAFF
TGTGCCAGCAGCCTTCAGGGGGCGAGCACTGAAGCTTTCTTT
>TRBV9|TRBJ1-1|NA|NA
CASSLTDSDTEAFF
TGTGCCAGCAGCTTGACAGATTCGGACACTGAAGCTTTCTTT
>TRBV20-1|TRBJ1-2|NA|NA
CSAHTFGTPVDYGYTF
TGCAGTGCCCATACTTTTGGGACCCCGGTGGACTATGGCTACACCTTC
>TRBV29-1|TRBJ1-1|NA|once
CSVERQSAEAFF
TGCAGCGTTGAACGACAGAGCGCTGAAGCTTTCTTT